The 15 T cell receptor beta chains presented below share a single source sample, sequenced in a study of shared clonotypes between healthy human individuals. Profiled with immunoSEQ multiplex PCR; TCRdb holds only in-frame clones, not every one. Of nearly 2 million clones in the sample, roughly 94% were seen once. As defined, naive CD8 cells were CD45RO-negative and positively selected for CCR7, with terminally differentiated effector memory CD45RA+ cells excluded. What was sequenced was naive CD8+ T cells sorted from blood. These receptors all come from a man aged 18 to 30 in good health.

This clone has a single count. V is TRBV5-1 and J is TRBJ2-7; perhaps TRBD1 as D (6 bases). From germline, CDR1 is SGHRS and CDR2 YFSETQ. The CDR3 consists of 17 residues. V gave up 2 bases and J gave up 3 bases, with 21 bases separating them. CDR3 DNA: TGCGCCAGCAGCTTCTATCCGGGACACCCTTCCGTCTACGAGCAGTACTTC. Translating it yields CASSFYPGHPSVYEQYF.

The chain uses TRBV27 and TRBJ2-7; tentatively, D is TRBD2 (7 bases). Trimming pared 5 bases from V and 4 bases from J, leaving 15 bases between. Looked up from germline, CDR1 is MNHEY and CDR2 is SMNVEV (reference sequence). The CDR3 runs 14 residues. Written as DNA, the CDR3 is TGTGCCAGCAGTCAGGGAGGGGGGCCGTACGAGCAGTACTTC. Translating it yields CASSQGGGPYEQYF.

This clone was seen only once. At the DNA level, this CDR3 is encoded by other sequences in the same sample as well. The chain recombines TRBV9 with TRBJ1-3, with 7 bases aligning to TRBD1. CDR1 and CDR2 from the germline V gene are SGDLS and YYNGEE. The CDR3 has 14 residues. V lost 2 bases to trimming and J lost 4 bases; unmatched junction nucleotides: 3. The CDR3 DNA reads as TGTGCCAGCAGCGTTGAGACAGGGGGAAACACCATATATTTT. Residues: CASSVETGGNTIYF.

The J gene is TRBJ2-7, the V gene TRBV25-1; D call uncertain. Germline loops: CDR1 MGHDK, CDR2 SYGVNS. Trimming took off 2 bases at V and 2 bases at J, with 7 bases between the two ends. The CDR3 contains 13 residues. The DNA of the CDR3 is TGTGCCAGCAGTGAAGGAAACGCCTACGAGCAGTACTTC. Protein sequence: CASSEGNAYEQYF.

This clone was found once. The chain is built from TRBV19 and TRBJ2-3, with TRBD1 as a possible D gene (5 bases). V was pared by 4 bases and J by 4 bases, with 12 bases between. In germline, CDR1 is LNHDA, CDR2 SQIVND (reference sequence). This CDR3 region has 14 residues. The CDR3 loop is CASSKGLDADTQYF. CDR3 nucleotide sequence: TGTGCCAGTAGTAAGGGGCTGGATGCAGATACGCAGTATTTT.

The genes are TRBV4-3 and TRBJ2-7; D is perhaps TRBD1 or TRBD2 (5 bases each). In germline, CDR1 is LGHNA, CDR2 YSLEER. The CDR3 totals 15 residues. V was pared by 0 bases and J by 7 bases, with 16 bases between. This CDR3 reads CASSQDRDASLEQYF. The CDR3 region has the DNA TGCGCCAGCAGCCAAGATAGGGACGCCTCGTTGGAGCAGTACTTC.

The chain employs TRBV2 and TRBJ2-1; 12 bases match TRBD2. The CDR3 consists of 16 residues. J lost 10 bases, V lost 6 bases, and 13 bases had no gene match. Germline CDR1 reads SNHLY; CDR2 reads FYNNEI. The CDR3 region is CASRRTSGTSDREQFF. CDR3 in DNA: TGTGCCAGCAGAAGGACTAGCGGGACTTCTGACAGGGAGCAGTTCTTC.

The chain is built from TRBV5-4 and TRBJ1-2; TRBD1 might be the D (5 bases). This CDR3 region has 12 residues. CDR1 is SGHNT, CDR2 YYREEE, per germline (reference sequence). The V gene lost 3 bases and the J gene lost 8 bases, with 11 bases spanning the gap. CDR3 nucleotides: TGTGCCAGCAGCTCGGGGGGAGAGGGCTACACCTTC. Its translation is CASSSGGEGYTF.

The CDR3 region is CSVTPGTGGEQYF. In DNA form, the CDR3 reads TGCAGCGTGACCCCCGGGACAGGGGGCGAGCAGTACTTC. The chain recombines TRBV29-1 with TRBJ2-7; TRBD1 matches at 11 bases. V trimming: 6 bases; J trimming: 6 bases; junction bases outside the gene matches: 7. Germline CDR1 reads SQVTM; CDR2 reads ANQGSEA. CDR3 length: 13 amino acids.

The CDR3, as DNA: TGTGCCAGCAGCGTAGAATATGACTCTACGACGCAGTACTTC. This translates into CASSVEYDSTTQYF. V and J are TRBV9 and TRBJ2-7, with D uncertain. Germline lookup yields CDR1 SGDLS and CDR2 YYNGEE. The CDR3 length is 14 residues. Trimming took 0 bases from V and 9 from J, leaving 16 bases between them.

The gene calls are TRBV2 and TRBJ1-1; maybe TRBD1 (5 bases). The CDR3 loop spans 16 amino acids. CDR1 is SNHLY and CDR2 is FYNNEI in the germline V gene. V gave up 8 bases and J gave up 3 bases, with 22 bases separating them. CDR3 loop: CASLGGRGQKDTEAFF. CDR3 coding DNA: TGTGCCAGCCTGGGGGGAAGGGGTCAAAAGGACACTGAAGCTTTCTTT.

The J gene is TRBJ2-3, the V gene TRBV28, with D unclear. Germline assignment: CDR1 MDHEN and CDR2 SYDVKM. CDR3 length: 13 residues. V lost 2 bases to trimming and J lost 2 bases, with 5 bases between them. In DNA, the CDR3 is TGTGCCAGCAGTTTAACCAACACAGATACGCAGTATTTT. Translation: CASSLTNTDTQYF. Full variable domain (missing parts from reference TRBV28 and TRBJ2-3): DVKVTQSSRYLVKRTGEKVFLECVQDMDHENMFWYRQDPGLGLRLIYFSYDVKMKEKGDIPEGYSVSREKKERFSLILESASTNQTSMYLCASSLTNTDTQYFGPGTRLTVL.

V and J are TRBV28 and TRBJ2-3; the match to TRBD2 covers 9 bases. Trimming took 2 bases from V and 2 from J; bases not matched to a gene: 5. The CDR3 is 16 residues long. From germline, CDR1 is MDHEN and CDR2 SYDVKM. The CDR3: CASSLLAGGYTDTQYF. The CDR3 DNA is TGTGCCAGCAGTTTACTGGCGGGGGGGTACACAGATACGCAGTATTTT.

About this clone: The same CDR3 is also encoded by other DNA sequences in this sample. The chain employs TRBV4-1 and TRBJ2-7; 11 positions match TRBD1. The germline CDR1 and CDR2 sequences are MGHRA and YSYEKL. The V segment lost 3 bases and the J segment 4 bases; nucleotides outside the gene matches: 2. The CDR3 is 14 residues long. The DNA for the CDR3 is TGCGCCAGCAGCCAGGGACAGGGGGTTTACGAGCAGTACTTC. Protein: CASSQGQGVYEQYF.

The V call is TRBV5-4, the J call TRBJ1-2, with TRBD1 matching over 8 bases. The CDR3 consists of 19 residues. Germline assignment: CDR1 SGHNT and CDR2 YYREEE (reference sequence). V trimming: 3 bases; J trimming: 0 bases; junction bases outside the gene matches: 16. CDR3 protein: CASSYDGLSDRGANYGYTF. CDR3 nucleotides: TGTGCCAGCAGCTACGACGGCCTATCCGACAGGGGAGCTAACTATGGCTACACCTTC.